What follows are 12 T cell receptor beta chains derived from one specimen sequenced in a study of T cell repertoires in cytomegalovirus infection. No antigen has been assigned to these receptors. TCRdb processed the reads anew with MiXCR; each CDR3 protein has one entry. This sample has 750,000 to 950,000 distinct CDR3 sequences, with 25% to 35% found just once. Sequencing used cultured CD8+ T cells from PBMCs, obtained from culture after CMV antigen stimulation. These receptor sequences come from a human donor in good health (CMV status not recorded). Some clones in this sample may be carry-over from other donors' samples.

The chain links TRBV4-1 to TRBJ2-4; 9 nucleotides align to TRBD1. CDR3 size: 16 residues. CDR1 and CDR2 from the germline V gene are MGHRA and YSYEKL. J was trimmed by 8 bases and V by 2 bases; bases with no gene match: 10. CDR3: CASSQFEDRGRYIQYF. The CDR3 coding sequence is TGCGCCAGCAGCCAATTCGAGGACAGGGGAAGGTACATTCAGTACTTC.

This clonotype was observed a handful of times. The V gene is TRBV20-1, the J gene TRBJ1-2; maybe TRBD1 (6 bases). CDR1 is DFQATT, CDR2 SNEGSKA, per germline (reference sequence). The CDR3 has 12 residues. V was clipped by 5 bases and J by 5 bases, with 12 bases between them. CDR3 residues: CSAFRGYYGYTF. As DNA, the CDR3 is TGCAGTGCTTTTAGGGGGTATTATGGCTACACCTTC.

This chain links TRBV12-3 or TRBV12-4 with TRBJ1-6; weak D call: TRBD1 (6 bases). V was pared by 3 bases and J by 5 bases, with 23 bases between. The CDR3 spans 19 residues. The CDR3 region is CASSFFLPDSQNNNSPLHF. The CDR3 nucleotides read TGTGCCAGCAGTTTCTTTCTACCGGACAGTCAAAATAATAATTCACCCCTCCACTTT.

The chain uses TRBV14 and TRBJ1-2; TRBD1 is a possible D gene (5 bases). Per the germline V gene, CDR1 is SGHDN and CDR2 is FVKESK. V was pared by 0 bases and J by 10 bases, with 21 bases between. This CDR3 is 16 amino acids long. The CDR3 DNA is TGTGCCAGCAGCCAAGAGCGGAGATTTTTACAGGCGGACTACACCTTC. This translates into CASSQERRFLQADYTF.

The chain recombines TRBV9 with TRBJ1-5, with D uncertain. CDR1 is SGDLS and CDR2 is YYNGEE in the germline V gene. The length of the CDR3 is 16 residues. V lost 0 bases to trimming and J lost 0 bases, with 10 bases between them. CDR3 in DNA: TGTGCCAGCAGCGTAGAAAGTGTGGATAGCAATCAGCCCCAGCATTTT. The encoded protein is CASSVESVDSNQPQHF.

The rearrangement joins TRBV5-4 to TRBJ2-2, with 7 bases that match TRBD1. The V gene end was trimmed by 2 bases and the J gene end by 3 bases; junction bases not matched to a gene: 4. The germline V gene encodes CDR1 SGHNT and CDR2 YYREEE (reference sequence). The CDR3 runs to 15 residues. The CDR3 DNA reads TGTGCCAGCAGCTTCGGACAGGCGTACACCGGGGAGCTGTTTTTT. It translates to CASSFGQAYTGELFF.

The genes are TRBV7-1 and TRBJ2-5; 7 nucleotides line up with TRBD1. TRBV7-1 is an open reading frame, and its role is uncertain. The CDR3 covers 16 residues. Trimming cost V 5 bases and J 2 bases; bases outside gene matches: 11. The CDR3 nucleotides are TGTGCCAGCAGCCCAGACAGGGCCAGAGGGCAAGAGACCCAGTACTTC. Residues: CASSPDRARGQETQYF.

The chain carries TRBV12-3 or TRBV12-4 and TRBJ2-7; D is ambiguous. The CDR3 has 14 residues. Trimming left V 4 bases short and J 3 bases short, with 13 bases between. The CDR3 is CASSSFNSHYEQYF. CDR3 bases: TGTGCCAGCAGTTCCTTCAACAGTCACTACGAGCAGTACTTC.

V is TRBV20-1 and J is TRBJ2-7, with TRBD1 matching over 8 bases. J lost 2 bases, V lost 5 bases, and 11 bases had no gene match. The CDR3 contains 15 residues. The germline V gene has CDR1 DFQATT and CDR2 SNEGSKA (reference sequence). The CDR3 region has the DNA TGCAGTGCTGCCCAACGGGACAGGCAAACCTACGAGCAGTACTTC. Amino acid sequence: CSAAQRDRQTYEQYF.

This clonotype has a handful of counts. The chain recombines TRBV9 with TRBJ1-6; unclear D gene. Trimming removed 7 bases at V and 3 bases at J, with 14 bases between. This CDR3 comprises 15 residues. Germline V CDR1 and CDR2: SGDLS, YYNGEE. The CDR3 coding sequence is TGTGCCAGCCCCCCGACGGCGGACTATAATTCACCCCTCCACTTT. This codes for CASPPTADYNSPLHF. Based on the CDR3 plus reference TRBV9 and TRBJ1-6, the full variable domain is DSGVTQTPKHLITATGQRVTLRCSPRSGDLSVYWYQQSLDQGLQFLIQYYNGEERAKGNILERFSAQQFPDLHSELNLSSLELGDSALYFCASPPTADYNSPLHFGNGTRLTVT.

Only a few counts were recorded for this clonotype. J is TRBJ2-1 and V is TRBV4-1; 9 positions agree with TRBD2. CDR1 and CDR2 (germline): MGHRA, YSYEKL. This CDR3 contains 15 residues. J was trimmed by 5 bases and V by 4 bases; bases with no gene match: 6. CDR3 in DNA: TGCGCCAGCAGCCTGGAGCGGGGGGCCAACAATGAGCAGTTCTTC. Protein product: CASSLERGANNEQFF.

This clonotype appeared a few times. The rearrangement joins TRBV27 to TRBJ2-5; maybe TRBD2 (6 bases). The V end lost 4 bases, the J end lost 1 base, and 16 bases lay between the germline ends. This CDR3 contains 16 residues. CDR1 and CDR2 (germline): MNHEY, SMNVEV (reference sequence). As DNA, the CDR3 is TGTGCCAGCAGTTCCCCGAGCGGAGGGTCCCAAGAGACCCAGTACTTC. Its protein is CASSSPSGGSQETQYF.